Below are 6 T cell receptor beta chains sequenced from a single sample in a study of T cell responses to AZD1222 COVID-19 vaccine. Libraries were prepared by immunoSEQ multiplex PCR; TCRdb keeps only in-frame clonotypes and omits some of them. The table records around 67,000 clones, less than 90% of them present only once. This sample comprised peripheral blood, obtained on day 0 of AZD1222 vaccination. The receptor set was obtained from an adult in good health.

The J gene is TRBJ1-5, the V gene TRBV2; no clear D gene. The CDR3 runs 12 residues. Germline V gene lookup returns CDR1 SNHLY and CDR2 FYNNEI. With 8 bases removed from V and 4 bases from J, the gap between germline ends came to 9 bases. DNA of the CDR3: TGTGCCAGCGCTGGAGGGAATCAGCCCCAGCATTTT. Its protein is CASAGGNQPQHF.

The chain uses TRBV6-1 and TRBJ2-4; TRBD2 matches 14 bases. In germline, CDR1 is MNHNS, CDR2 SASEGT. Trimming took 6 bases from V and 0 from J; bases not matched to a gene: 13. The CDR3 runs to 20 residues. CDR3 bases: TGTGCCAGCAGGGAACTAACAGGGACTAGCGGGGGCCCAGCCAAAAACATTCAGTACTTC. Encoded protein: CASRELTGTSGGPAKNIQYF.

V gene TRBV13 combines with J gene TRBJ1-4; no reliable D call. The germline V gene encodes CDR1 PRHDT and CDR2 FYEKMQ (reference sequence). This CDR3 is built from 16 residues. Trimming took off 4 bases at V and 2 bases at J, with 14 bases between the two ends. The CDR3 sequence: CASSYLGGNTNEKLFF. In DNA form, the CDR3 reads TGTGCCAGCAGCTACCTCGGAGGGAACACTAATGAAAAACTGTTTTTT.

V usage is TRBV27 and J usage is TRBJ2-1; D ambiguous. Germline CDR1 MNHEY, CDR2 SMNVEV (reference sequence). V shed 4 bases and J shed 3 bases, with 13 bases lying between them. The CDR3 totals 15 residues. The CDR3 loop is CASSSPNRIYNEQFF. CDR3 nucleotides: TGTGCCAGCAGTTCACCGAACCGGATCTACAATGAGCAGTTCTTC.

The rearrangement links TRBV6-1 to TRBJ2-7, with 12 bases aligning to TRBD2. CDR3 length: 15 amino acids. Trimming took 3 bases from V and 4 from J; bases not matched to a gene: 4. Germline-derived CDR1 and CDR2 are MNHNS and SASEGT. This CDR3 reads CASSDGLAGLYEQYF. The CDR3, as DNA: TGTGCCAGCAGTGATGGACTAGCGGGGCTATACGAGCAGTACTTC.

The J gene is TRBJ1-4, the V gene TRBV28, with 10 bases that match TRBD1. Germline lookup yields CDR1 MDHEN and CDR2 SYDVKM. CDR3 length: 16 amino acids. The V and J ends lost 5 bases and 6 bases, in that order; junction bases with no gene match: 9. The CDR3 nucleotides read TGTGCCAGCAGTCCTTATTCCGGGACAGGGGATGAAAAACTGTTTTTT. Its protein product is CASSPYSGTGDEKLFF.